The subject of this entry is one TCR beta chain. What it recognizes is unknown. Sampled while nominally healthy, donors likely had unrecorded immune exposures. The sample belongs to a study of cytomegalovirus exposure and HLA in healthy donors. Study outcomes and limitations: The study recorded about 150 TCR beta chains that were cytomegalovirus-associated. As was reported, the HLA-A and HLA-B alleles of most subjects were accurately predicted from TCR beta sequences. Likely technical artifact: a cluster of highly shared sequence variants.

CDR1 MGHRA and CDR2 YSYEKL come from the germline V gene. The V gene lost 0 bases and the J gene lost 9 bases, with 14 bases spanning the gap. The CDR3 has 14 residues. PCR was performed using 60 Vbeta and 13 Jbeta primers. Repertoires were generated with immunoSEQ multiplex PCR, while TCRdb's copy carries only in-frame clones and drops some. Here the sample spans tens of thousands of clones, over 60% being singletons. The chain couples TRBV4-1 to TRBJ1-2, with D hard to call. This TCR was recovered from a man aged 30-40 years in good health and CMV-seronegative. Sequencing was performed on PBMCs. CDR3: CASSQDTVAMRYTF. In DNA, the CDR3 is TGCGCCAGCAGCCAAGATACCGTTGCTATGCGCTACACCTTC.